The 25 T cell receptor beta chains listed next were all sequenced from one sample in a study of vaccination effects on CD4 cells after COVID-19. The protocol was immunoSEQ multiplex PCR, while the TCRdb copy is restricted to in-frame clones and leaves out a portion. This table has about 47,000 clones, roughly 70% appearing once. These TCRs are of unknown antigen specificity. CD4+ T cell isolation took place after approximately 11 days of culture. The vaccine given was either BNT162b2 or mRNA-1273, in two doses. The sequencing used CD4+ T cells from PBMCs cultured without peptide, collected after COVID-19 vaccination. The receptors were sampled from a human donor who received a COVID-19 vaccine.

The V and J genes are TRBV19 and TRBJ2-1; D tentatively fits TRBD1 or TRBD2 (5 bases each). This CDR3 is built from 17 residues. Germline V gene lookup returns CDR1 LNHDA and CDR2 SQIVND (reference sequence). Deletions cut 4 bases from V and 1 base from J, with 17 bases between. CDR3 nucleotides: TGTGCCAGTAGTACAGGGACGGTATCTAGGTCCTACAATGAGCAGTTCTTC. Amino acids: CASSTGTVSRSYNEQFF.

The chain carries TRBV18 and TRBJ1-1, with D perhaps matching TRBD1 (5 bases). This CDR3 contains 15 residues. Germline V gene lookup returns CDR1 KGHSH and CDR2 LQKENI. The V and J ends lost 0 bases and 0 bases respectively, with 8 bases between them. CDR3 DNA: TGTGCCAGCTCACCACCCAGGGTTTTGAACACTGAAGCTTTCTTT. It encodes CASSPPRVLNTEAFF.

The CDR3 nucleotides are TGCGCCAGCAGCTCGACAGGGGGATCTTTGGAGACCCAGTACTTC. Its translation is CASSSTGGSLETQYF. The chain uses TRBV5-1 and TRBJ2-5, with TRBD1 matching 9 bases. Trimming cost V 3 bases and J 5 bases; bases outside gene matches: 8. This CDR3 has 15 amino acids. Looked up from germline, CDR1 is SGHRS and CDR2 is YFSETQ.

The chain carries TRBV7-2 and TRBJ2-5; D remains unclear. Deletions cut 5 bases from V and 4 bases from J, with 14 bases between. Germline V gene sequence: CDR1 SGHTA, CDR2 FQGNSA. The CDR3 spans 14 residues. The CDR3 DNA is TGTGCCAGCAGCAGCGCGACATTCTCAGAGACCCAGTACTTC. It is translated as CASSSATFSETQYF.

The chain combines TRBV2 with TRBJ2-6, with D possibly matching TRBD2 (6 bases). CDR3 length: 17 residues. Trimming left V 6 bases short and J 1 base short, with 16 bases between. Germline lookup yields CDR1 SNHLY and CDR2 FYNNEI. This CDR3 reads CASSAAFGGSGANVLTF. As DNA, the CDR3 is TGTGCCAGCAGCGCCGCCTTTGGAGGGTCTGGGGCCAACGTCCTGACTTTC.

This clone was found a few times. This chain joins TRBV3-1 (or the pseudogene TRBV3-2) and TRBJ1-4, with D hard to call. Germline CDR1 LGHDT, CDR2 YNNKEL (reference sequence). CDR3 length: 11 residues. V lost 6 bases, J lost 4 bases, and 3 bases lay in between. The CDR3 DNA reads as TGTGCCAGCAGAGGTAATGAAAAACTGTTTTTT. It specifies CASRGNEKLFF.

The sample holds a few counts of this clone. The V gene is TRBV28, the J gene TRBJ1-4; D gene unclear. This CDR3 has 14 residues. CDR1 is MDHEN, CDR2 SYDVKM, per germline. V was cut by 2 bases and J by 2 bases, with 6 bases left in between. CDR3 coding DNA: TGTGCCAGCAGTTTACGAGCGACTAATGAAAAACTGTTTTTT. Protein sequence: CASSLRATNEKLFF.

This clone was detected only a few times. The chain recombines TRBV19 with TRBJ1-2; TRBD1 is a possible D gene (5 bases). This CDR3 has 15 residues. The germline V gene encodes CDR1 LNHDA and CDR2 SQIVND (reference sequence). The ends were cut back, 4 bases at V and 4 bases at J, with 16 bases in the middle. CDR3 residues: CASSKTDEVVYGYTF. The CDR3 DNA reads as TGTGCCAGTAGTAAGACAGACGAGGTTGTCTATGGCTACACCTTC.

The gene calls are TRBV6-5 and TRBJ1-1; possible D gene TRBD1, 6 bases. The V gene lost 4 bases and the J gene lost 5 bases, with 14 bases spanning the gap. The CDR3 covers 14 residues. CDR1 is MNHEY and CDR2 is SVGAGI in the germline V gene. The CDR3: CASSSQGGQTEAFF. The CDR3, as DNA: TGTGCCAGCAGTTCACAGGGTGGTCAAACTGAAGCTTTCTTT.

The V and J genes are TRBV6-6 and TRBJ2-2, with 7 bases matching TRBD1. CDR1 MNHNY and CDR2 SVGAGI come from the germline V gene (reference sequence). J was trimmed by 6 bases and V by 5 bases; bases with no gene match: 3. The CDR3 length is 13 residues. CDR3 DNA: TGTGCCAGCAGTCCTGACAGGGCCGGGGAGCTGTTTTTT. Its protein product is CASSPDRAGELFF.

V gene TRBV6-5 combines with J gene TRBJ1-4; no clear D gene. CDR3 length: 12 residues. Trimming pared 5 bases from V and 5 bases from J, leaving 6 bases between. Germline CDR1 and CDR2: MNHEY and SVGAGI. This CDR3 reads CASSPKNEKLFF. CDR3 coding DNA: TGTGCCAGCAGTCCCAAAAATGAAAAACTGTTTTTT.

The rearrangement uses TRBV5-1 and TRBJ2-5; 9 bases are shared with TRBD2. J was trimmed by 4 bases and V by 0 bases; bases with no gene match: 7. CDR3 length equals 16 residues. The germline V gene encodes CDR1 SGHRS and CDR2 YFSETQ. CDR3 sequence: CASSLVPSGEAETQYF. The CDR3 DNA reads TGCGCCAGCAGCTTGGTTCCTAGCGGGGAGGCAGAGACCCAGTACTTC.

The V and J genes are TRBV29-1 and TRBJ2-5; D unclear. CDR3 length: 11 residues. The V end was cut by 5 bases, the J end by 2 bases, with 6 bases between. CDR1 and CDR2 from the germline V gene are SQVTM and ANQGSEA. CDR3 DNA: TGCAGCGTTTGGCAACAAGAGACCCAGTACTTC. This translates into CSVWQQETQYF.

V and J are TRBV21-1 and TRBJ2-6; TRBD1 is taken as the D call from the table, unchecked against the DNA. TRBV21-1 is tagged as a pseudogene. CDR3 length: 19 amino acids. The CDR3 bases are TGTGCCAGCGGGTCTAGAGGGACAGCCTCCCACTCTGGGGCCAACGTCCTGACTTTC. Encoded protein: CASGSRGTASHSGANVLTF.

In DNA form, the CDR3 reads TGTGCCAGCAGCCCCGACAGGGCAACTAATGAAAAACTGTTTTTT. Translating it yields CASSPDRATNEKLFF. This chain joins TRBV5-4 and TRBJ1-4; 7 nucleotides match TRBD1. After removal of 4 bases from V and 0 bases from J, the junction contained 3 bases not matched to a gene. This CDR3 has 15 amino acids. The germline CDR1 and CDR2 sequences are SGHNT and YYREEE (reference sequence).

For the CDR3, the DNA is TGCAGTGCTAGTCCGGGACGGCGAAATCAGCCCCAGCATTTT. This translates into CSASPGRRNQPQHF. The V and J genes are TRBV20-1 and TRBJ1-5; weak D call: TRBD1 (5 bases). The V and J ends lost 3 bases and 4 bases respectively, with 13 bases between them. Germline V gene lookup returns CDR1 DFQATT and CDR2 SNEGSKA (reference sequence). This CDR3 comprises 14 residues.

This clone has just a few counts. The chain combines TRBV2 with TRBJ1-1; D gene uncertain. CDR1 and CDR2 from the germline V gene are SNHLY and FYNNEI. The length of the CDR3 is 12 residues. The germline V and J ends were trimmed by 3 bases and 6 bases, with 8 bases remaining between them. CDR3 sequence reads: CASSESLAEAFF. The CDR3 DNA is TGTGCCAGCAGTGAGAGTCTCGCTGAAGCTTTCTTT.

The chain uses TRBV10-2 and TRBJ2-7; the match to TRBD1 covers 7 bases. This CDR3 region has 14 residues. Germline CDR1 WSHSY, CDR2 SAAADI. The trim removed 7 bases at V and 0 bases at J, leaving 6 bases unmatched. CDR3 DNA: TGCGCCAGCACTCGGACAGGATCCTCCTACGAGCAGTACTTC. This sequence encodes CASTRTGSSYEQYF.

This CDR3 reads CATSSGTSGREIYEQYF. CDR3 DNA sequence: TGTGCCACCAGCTCCGGGACTAGCGGGAGGGAAATCTACGAGCAGTACTTC. This chain uses TRBV15 with TRBJ2-7; 16 positions agree with TRBD2. Trimming at V came to 5 bases and at J to 3 bases, leaving 7 bases not matched to a gene. Germline-derived CDR1 and CDR2 are LNHNV and YYDKDF (reference sequence). The CDR3 contains 17 residues.

V is TRBV27 and J is TRBJ2-7; the D call may be TRBD1 or TRBD2 (5 bases each). This CDR3 contains 13 residues. Germline values: CDR1 MNHEY, CDR2 SMNVEV (reference sequence). V lost 8 bases and J lost 3, with 14 bases in between. The CDR3 nucleotides read TGTGCCAGCGCCTCGGGACGGAACTACGAGCAGTACTTC. It specifies CASASGRNYEQYF.

This clone has only one observation. The V and J genes are TRBV6-5 and TRBJ2-5; 8 bases align to TRBD1. CDR3 size: 15 residues. The V and J ends lost 6 bases and 1 base, in that order; junction bases with no gene match: 7. In germline, CDR1 is MNHEY, CDR2 SVGAGI. CDR3 protein: CASSTLQGVQETQYF. CDR3 coding DNA: TGTGCCAGCAGCACCTTACAGGGGGTCCAAGAGACCCAGTACTTC.

CDR3 amino acids: CASSLGGHENTGELFF. DNA of the CDR3: TGTGCCAGCAGCTTAGGGGGACACGAGAACACCGGGGAGCTGTTTTTT. The J gene is TRBJ2-2, the V gene TRBV7-9; D may be TRBD1 (6 bases). The V end lost 1 base, the J end lost 1 base, and 10 bases lay between the germline ends. Germline V gene data show CDR1 as SEHNR and CDR2 as FQNEAQ (reference sequence). The CDR3 loop spans 16 amino acids.

V is TRBV18 and J is TRBJ1-2, with 7 positions matching TRBD1. The trim removed 5 bases at V and 4 bases at J, leaving 7 bases unmatched. Germline V gene lookup returns CDR1 KGHSH and CDR2 LQKENI. The CDR3 runs to 14 residues. In DNA, the CDR3 is TGTGCCAGCTCATCAAAACGGGACAGCTATGGCTACACCTTC. Translation gives CASSSKRDSYGYTF.

The J gene is TRBJ2-1, the V gene TRBV11-2, with TRBD2 matching 10 bases. The CDR3 is made up of 15 amino acids. Germline-derived CDR1 and CDR2 are SGHAT and FQNNGV. Trimming removed 6 bases from V and 5 bases from J; junction bases left unmatched: 7. Written as DNA, the CDR3 is TGTGCCAGCAGAACACTAGCGGGAAGGAACAATGAGCAGTTCTTC. Residues: CASRTLAGRNNEQFF.

The chain uses TRBV29-1 and TRBJ2-7, with D perhaps given as TRBD1 or TRBD2 (6 bases each). This CDR3 comprises 13 residues. Trimming stripped 7 bases from V and 7 bases from J, with 20 bases between. Germline V gene data show CDR1 as SQVTM and CDR2 as ANQGSEA. The CDR3 region has the DNA TGCAGCGCAATCGGCAGGGGAGGAAGGGAGCAGTACTTC. This codes for CSAIGRGGREQYF.